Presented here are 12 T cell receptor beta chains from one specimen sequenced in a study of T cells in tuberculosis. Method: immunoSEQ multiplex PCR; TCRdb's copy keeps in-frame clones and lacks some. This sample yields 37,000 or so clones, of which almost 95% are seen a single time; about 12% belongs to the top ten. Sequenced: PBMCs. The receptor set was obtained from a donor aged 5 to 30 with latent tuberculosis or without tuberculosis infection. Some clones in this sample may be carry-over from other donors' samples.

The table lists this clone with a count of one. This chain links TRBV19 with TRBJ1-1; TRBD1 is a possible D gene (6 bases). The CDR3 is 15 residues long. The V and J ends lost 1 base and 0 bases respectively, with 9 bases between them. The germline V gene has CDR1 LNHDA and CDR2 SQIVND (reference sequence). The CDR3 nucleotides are TGTGCCAGTAGTATAGGGACAGCCATGAACACTGAAGCTTTCTTT. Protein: CASSIGTAMNTEAFF.

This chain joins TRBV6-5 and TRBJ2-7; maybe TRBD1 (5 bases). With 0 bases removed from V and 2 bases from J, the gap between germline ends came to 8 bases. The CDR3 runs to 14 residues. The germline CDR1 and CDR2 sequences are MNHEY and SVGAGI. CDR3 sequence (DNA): TGTGCCAGCAGTTACTCGTCACAGGCCTACGAGCAGTACTTC. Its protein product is CASSYSSQAYEQYF.

This CDR3 reads CASSLQGLEINYGYTF. CDR3 coding DNA: TGTGCCAGCAGCTTACAGGGCCTCGAAATTAACTATGGCTACACCTTC. This chain uses TRBV7-2 with TRBJ1-2; D may be TRBD1 (5 bases). Per the germline V gene, CDR1 is SGHTA and CDR2 is FQGNSA. The V and J ends lost 2 bases and 1 base respectively, with 14 bases between them. The CDR3 is 16 amino acids.

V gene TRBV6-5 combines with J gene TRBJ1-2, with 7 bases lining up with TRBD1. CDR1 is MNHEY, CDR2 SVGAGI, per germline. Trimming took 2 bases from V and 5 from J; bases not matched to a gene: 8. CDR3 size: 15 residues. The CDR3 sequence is CASSYGPGGKYGYTF. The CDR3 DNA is TGTGCCAGCAGTTACGGGCCAGGGGGGAAGTATGGCTACACCTTC.

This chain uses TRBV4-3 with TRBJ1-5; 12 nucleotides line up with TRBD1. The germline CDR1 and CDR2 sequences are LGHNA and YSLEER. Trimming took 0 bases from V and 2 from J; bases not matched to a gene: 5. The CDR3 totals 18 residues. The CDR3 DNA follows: TGCGCCAGCAGCCAAGATGTCGGGACAGGGGGCGGCAATCAGCCCCAGCATTTT. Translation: CASSQDVGTGGGNQPQHF.

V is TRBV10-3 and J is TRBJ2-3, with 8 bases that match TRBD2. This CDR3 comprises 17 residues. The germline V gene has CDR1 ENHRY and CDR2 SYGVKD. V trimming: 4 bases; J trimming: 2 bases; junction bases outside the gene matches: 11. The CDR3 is CAISAKSGTRYTDTQYF. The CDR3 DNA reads TGTGCCATCAGTGCCAAATCCGGGACTAGGTACACAGATACGCAGTATTTT.

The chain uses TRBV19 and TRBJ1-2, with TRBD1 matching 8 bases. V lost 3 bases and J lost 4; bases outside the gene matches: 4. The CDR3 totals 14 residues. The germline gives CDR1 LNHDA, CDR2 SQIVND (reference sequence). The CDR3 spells CASSMRDRSYGYTF. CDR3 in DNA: TGTGCCAGTAGTATGCGGGACAGGTCCTATGGCTACACCTTC.

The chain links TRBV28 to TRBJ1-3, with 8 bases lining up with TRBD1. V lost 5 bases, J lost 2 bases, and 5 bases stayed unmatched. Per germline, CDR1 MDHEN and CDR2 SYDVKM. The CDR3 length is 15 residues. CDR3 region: CASSPQGATGNTIYF. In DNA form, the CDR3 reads TGTGCCAGCAGTCCCCAGGGGGCTACTGGAAACACCATATATTTT.

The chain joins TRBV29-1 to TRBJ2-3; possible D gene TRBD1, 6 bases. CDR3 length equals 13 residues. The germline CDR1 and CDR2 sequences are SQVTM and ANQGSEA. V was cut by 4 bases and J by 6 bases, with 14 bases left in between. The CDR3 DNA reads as TGCAGCGTTGCAGGGGCAGGAGTTGATACGCAGTATTTT. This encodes CSVAGAGVDTQYF.

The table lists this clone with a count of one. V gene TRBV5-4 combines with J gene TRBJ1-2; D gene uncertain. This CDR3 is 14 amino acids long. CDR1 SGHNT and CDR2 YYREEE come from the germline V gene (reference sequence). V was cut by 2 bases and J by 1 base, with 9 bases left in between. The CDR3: CASSLLEDNYGYTF. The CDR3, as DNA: TGTGCCAGCAGCTTACTGGAGGATAACTATGGCTACACCTTC.

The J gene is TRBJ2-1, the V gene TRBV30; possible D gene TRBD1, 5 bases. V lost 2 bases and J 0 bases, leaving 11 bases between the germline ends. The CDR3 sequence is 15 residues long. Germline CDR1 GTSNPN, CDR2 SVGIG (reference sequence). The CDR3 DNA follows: TGTGCCTGGAGTACAGACAGTGGCTCCTACAATGAGCAGTTCTTC. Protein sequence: CAWSTDSGSYNEQFF.

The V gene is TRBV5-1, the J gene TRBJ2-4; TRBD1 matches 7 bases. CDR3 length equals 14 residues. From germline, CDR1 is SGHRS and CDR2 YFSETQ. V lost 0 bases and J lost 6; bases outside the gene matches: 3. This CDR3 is CASSLEGAGNIQYF. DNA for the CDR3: TGCGCCAGCAGCTTGGAGGGGGCAGGAAACATTCAGTACTTC.